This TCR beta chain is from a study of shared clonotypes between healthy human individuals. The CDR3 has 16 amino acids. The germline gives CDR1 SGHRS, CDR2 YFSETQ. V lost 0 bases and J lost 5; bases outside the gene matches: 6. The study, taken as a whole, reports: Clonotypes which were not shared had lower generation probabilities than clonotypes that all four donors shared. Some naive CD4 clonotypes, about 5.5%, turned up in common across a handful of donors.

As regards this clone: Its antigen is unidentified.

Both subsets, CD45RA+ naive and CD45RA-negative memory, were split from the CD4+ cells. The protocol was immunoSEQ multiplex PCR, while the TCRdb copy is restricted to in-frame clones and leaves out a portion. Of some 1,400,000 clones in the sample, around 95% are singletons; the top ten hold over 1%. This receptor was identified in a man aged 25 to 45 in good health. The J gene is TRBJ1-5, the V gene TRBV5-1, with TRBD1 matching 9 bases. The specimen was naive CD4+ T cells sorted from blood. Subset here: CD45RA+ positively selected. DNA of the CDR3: TGCGCCAGCAGCTTGGGGGACAGGGTTGGTGATCAGCCCCAGCATTTT. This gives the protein CASSLGDRVGDQPQHF.